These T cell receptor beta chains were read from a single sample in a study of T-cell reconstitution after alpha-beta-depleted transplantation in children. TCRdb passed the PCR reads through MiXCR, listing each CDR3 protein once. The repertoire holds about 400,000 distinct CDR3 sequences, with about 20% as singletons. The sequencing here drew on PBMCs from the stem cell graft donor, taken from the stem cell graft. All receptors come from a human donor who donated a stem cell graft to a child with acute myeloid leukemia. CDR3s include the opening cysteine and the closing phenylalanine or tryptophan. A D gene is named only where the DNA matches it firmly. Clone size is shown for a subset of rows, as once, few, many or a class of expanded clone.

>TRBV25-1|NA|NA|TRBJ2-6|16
TGTGCCAGCAGTGATAGCGGAGAGGCTGGGGCCAACGTCCTGACTTTC
CASSDSGEAGANVLTF
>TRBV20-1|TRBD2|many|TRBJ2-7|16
TGCAGTGCTAGTGGACTAGCGGGAGTGTTTCTGGGGGAGCAGTACTTC
CSASGLAGVFLGEQYF
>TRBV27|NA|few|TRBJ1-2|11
TGTGCCTCTCCTCAAGGCTATGGCTACACCTTC
CASPQGYGYTF
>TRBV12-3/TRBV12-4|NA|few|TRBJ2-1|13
TGTGCCAGCAGTTTTAACAGGGCGGAGGAGCAGTTCTTC
CASSFNRAEEQFF
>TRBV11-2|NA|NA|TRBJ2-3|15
TGTGCCAGCAGCTTAGATGACGGGGCCACAGATACGCAGTATTTT
CASSLDDGATDTQYF
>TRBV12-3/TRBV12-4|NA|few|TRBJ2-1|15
TGTGCCAGCAGTCCTAACAGGGGGGGGGACAATGAGCAGTTCTTC
CASSPNRGGDNEQFF
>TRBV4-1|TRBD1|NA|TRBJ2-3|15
TGCGCCAGCAGCCTGCAGGGGGCTTCGGGAGATACGCAGTATTTT
CASSLQGASGDTQYF
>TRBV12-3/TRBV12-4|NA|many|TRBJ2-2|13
TGTGCCAGCAGTTCCTCGAACACCGGGGAGCTGTTTTTT
CASSSSNTGELFF
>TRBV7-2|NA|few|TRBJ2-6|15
TGTGCCAGCAGCTCGGCTGGAACTGGGGCCAACGTCCTGACTTTC
CASSSAGTGANVLTF
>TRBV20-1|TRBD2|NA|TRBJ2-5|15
TGCAGTGCTAGACCCTACACTAGCGTACAAGAGACCCAGTACTTC
CSARPYTSVQETQYF
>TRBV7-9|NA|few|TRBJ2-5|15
TGTGCCAGCAGCCCCTCTGACTCAGGGGCCGAGACCCAGTACTTC
CASSPSDSGAETQYF
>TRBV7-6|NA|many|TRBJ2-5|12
TGTGCCAGCAGCTTAAAATGGGAGACCCAGTACTTC
CASSLKWETQYF
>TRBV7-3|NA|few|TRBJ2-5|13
TGTGCCAGCAGCTTAAGTACCTTAGAGACCCAGTACTTC
CASSLSTLETQYF
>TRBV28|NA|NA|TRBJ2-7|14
TGTGCCAGCAGTCAAACGCAGCTGACCTACGAGCAGTACTTC
CASSQTQLTYEQYF
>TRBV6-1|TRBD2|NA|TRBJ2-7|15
TGTGCCAGCAGTGAAGCTAGCGGGAGCTCCTACGAGCAGTACTTC
CASSEASGSSYEQYF
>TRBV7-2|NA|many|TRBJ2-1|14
TGTGCCAGCACGACTGATAGCTCCTACAATGAGCAGTTCTTC
CASTTDSSYNEQFF
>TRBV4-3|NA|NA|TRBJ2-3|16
TGCGCCAGCAGCCAAGATGGCGCGGAGGGAACAGATACGCAGTATTTT
CASSQDGAEGTDTQYF
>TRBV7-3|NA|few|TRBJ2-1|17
TGTGCCAGCAGCCAACTCGGGGCGGGTGACACCTACAATGAGCAGTTCTTC
CASSQLGAGDTYNEQFF
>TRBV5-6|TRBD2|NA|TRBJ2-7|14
TGTGCCAGCAGCCACCTAGCGGGTTCCTACGAGCAGTACTTC
CASSHLAGSYEQYF
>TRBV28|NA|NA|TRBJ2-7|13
TGTGCCAGCAGTCGCCCGGGTTCCTACGAGCAGTACTTC
CASSRPGSYEQYF
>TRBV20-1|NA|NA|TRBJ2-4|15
TGCAGTGCTAGAGTGGGGGAGCGGGCCAAAAACATTCAGTACTTC
CSARVGERAKNIQYF
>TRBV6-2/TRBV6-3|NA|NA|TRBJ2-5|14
TGTGCCAGCATCCCCGGCGGGCTCCAAGAGACCCAGTACTTC
CASIPGGLQETQYF
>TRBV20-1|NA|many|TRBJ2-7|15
TGCAGTGCTAGTGGCAGACCGAGTACCCACTACGAGCAGTACTTC
CSASGRPSTHYEQYF
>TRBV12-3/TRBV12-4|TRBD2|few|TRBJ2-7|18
TGTGCCAGCAGTTTGGGCGCTAGAGGACTAGCGGGCATCTACGAGCAGTACTTC
CASSLGARGLAGIYEQYF
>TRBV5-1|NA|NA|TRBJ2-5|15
TGCGCCAGCAGCTTGGTACCCACTAACCAAGAGACCCAGTACTTC
CASSLVPTNQETQYF
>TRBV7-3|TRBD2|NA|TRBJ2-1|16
TGTGCCAGCAGCACAGGACTAGACCCTTTCTACAATGAGCAGTTCTTC
CASSTGLDPFYNEQFF
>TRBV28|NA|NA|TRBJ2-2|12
TGTGCCAGCAGTTTTGAGGGATGGGAGCTGTTTTTT
CASSFEGWELFF
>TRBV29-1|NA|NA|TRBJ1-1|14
TGCAGCGTTGGACGACACGTTATTGACACTGAAGCTTTCTTT
CSVGRHVIDTEAFF
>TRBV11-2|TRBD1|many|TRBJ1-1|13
TGTGCCAGCAGCCCAGGGACAGGGGGAAAAGCTTTCTTT
CASSPGTGGKAFF
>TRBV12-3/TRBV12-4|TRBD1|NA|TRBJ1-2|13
TGTGCCAGCAGTATGGACAGGTTCTATGGCTACACCTTC
CASSMDRFYGYTF
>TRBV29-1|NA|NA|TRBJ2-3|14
TGCAGCGTTTTGAAAGGCCATAGCACAGATACGCAGTATTTT
CSVLKGHSTDTQYF
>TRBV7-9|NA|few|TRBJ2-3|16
TGTGCCAGCAGCTTAAGGCAAGGCCGACGGGAGGATACGCAGTATTTT
CASSLRQGRREDTQYF
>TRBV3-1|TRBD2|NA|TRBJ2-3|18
TGTGCCAGCAGCCCCCACGACCTTAGCGGGAGTTCGTCAGATACGCAGTATTTT
CASSPHDLSGSSSDTQYF
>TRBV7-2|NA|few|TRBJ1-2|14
TGTGCCAGCAGCTTAGCAGGGGATGGCTATGGCTACACCTTC
CASSLAGDGYGYTF
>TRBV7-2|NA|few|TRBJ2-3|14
TGTGCCAGCAGCGGGCGGGCGGGCACAGATACGCAGTATTTT
CASSGRAGTDTQYF
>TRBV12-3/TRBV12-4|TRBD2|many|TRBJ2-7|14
TGTGCCAGCGCCCCAGGGACTAGCGGGAACGAGCAGTACTTC
CASAPGTSGNEQYF
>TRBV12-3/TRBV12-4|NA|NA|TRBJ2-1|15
TGTGCCAGCAGGCGACACGAAAAACCCTACAATGAGCAGTTCTTC
CASRRHEKPYNEQFF
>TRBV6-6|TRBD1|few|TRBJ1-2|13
TGTGCCAGCCGGACAGGGGGGACCTATGGCTACACCTTC
CASRTGGTYGYTF
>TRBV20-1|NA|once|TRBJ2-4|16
TGCAGTGCTAGAGTTTGGACAGCCTCAGGCAAAAGCATTCAGTACTTC
CSARVWTASGKSIQYF
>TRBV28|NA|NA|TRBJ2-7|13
TGTGCCAGCAGTCTGGACACCCGGGGCGAGCAGTACTTC
CASSLDTRGEQYF
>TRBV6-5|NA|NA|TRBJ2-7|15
TGTGCCAGCAGTTACTCGGATGGGAACAGAATGGGGCAGTACTTC
CASSYSDGNRMGQYF
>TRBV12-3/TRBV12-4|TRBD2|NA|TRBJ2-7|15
TGTGCCAGCACCTCTCGGGAGGGCCTTGGGTACGAGCAGTACTTC
CASTSREGLGYEQYF
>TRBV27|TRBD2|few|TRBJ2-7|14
TGTGCCAGCAGTTCTAGCGGGAGTCGGTACGAGCAGTACTTC
CASSSSGSRYEQYF
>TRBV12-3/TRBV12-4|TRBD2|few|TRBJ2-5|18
TGTGCCAGCAGTTTAAGGCTAGCGGAGAACTCGTGGCAAGAGACCCAGTACTTC
CASSLRLAENSWQETQYF
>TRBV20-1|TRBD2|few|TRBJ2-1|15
TGCAGTGCTATGGGACTAGCGGGAGGACCTAATGAGCAGTTCTTC
CSAMGLAGGPNEQFF
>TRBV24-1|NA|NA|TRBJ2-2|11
TGTGCCTCCGAGAGTTTTGGGGAGCTGTTTTTT
CASESFGELFF
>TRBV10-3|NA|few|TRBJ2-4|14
TGTGCCATCAGTGAGGGGCTTAACAAAAACATTCAGTACTTC
CAISEGLNKNIQYF